This section outlines one TCR beta chain sequence together with its context. The germline V gene has CDR1 SGHAT and CDR2 FQNNGV. The CDR3 runs to 17 residues. The trim removed 3 bases at V and 4 bases at J, leaving 6 bases unmatched. The source of the sample is a study of cytomegalovirus exposure and HLA in healthy donors. PCR was performed using 60 Vbeta and 13 Jbeta primers. Assay used: immunoSEQ multiplex PCR; TCRdb lists only in-frame clones, some missing. Of 250,000 to 350,000 clones in the sample, about 90% are singletons; the top ten hold approximately 2.2%. This chain links TRBV11-2 with TRBJ2-1; 13 bases match TRBD2. This clonotype was sampled from a woman between 18 and 29 years old in good health and CMV-seronegative. Sequencing was done on a sample of PBMCs. The CDR3 region has the DNA TGTGCCAGCAGCTTCCGGACTAGCGGGGGAATTTACAATGAGCAGTTCTTC. This codes for CASSFRTSGGIYNEQFF.